A selection of T cell receptor beta chains follows, all from one sample in a study of response to subunit inactivated influenza vaccine. A single record per CDR3 protein comes from TCRdb applying MiXCR to the RT-PCR reads. In the table there are more than 700,000 distinct CDR3 sequences, 21% of which are singletons. Sequenced here: PBMCs from blood, sampled around 5 days after vaccination. The origin of the receptors is a man aged 50 to 59 who received an inactivated influenza vaccine. Both conserved end residues are part of each CDR3. A D gene is named only where the DNA matches it firmly. Not all rows give a size; the values are once, few, many and, for expanded clones, a class.

size	length	V	D	J	CDR3	DNA
few	17	TRBV20-1	-	TRBJ2-7	CSAQTASGFKPLYEQYF	TGCAGTGCTCAGACGGCCAGTGGATTTAAGCCCCTCTACGAGCAGTACTTC
-	11	TRBV7-9	-	TRBJ2-2	CATVEAGELFF	TGTGCCACCGTGGAGGCCGGGGAGCTGTTTTTT
-	14	TRBV5-1	TRBD2	TRBJ2-3	CASGPSGSADTQYF	TGCGCCAGCGGACCTAGCGGGAGTGCAGATACGCAGTATTTT
-	13	TRBV20-1	-	TRBJ2-5	CSARQGYQETQYF	TGCAGTGCTAGACAGGGTTACCAAGAGACCCAGTACTTC
-	14	TRBV29-1	-	TRBJ1-5	CSVEIAGNNQPQHF	TGCAGCGTTGAAATTGCTGGTAACAATCAGCCCCAGCATTTT
-	14	TRBV20-1	-	TRBJ1-5	CSASRPLSNQPQHF	TGCAGTGCTAGTCGCCCGTTGAGCAATCAGCCCCAGCATTTT
-	11	TRBV28	-	TRBJ2-7	CATGKEYEQYF	TGTGCCACCGGCAAAGAATACGAGCAGTACTTC
-	14	TRBV9	-	TRBJ2-5	CASSEWGSQETQYF	TGTGCCAGCAGCGAATGGGGCAGCCAAGAGACCCAGTACTTC
few	15	TRBV7-9	TRBD1	TRBJ1-4	CASSLAGTENEKLFF	TGTGCCAGCAGCCTTGCCGGGACAGAAAATGAAAAACTGTTTTTT
-	17	TRBV7-6	-	TRBJ2-5	CASSLAHGAVAQETQYF	TGTGCCAGCAGCTTAGCGCACGGGGCCGTAGCTCAAGAGACCCAGTACTTC
few	16	TRBV4-1	-	TRBJ2-7	CASSQDKAARVYEQYF	TGCGCCAGCAGCCAAGATAAGGCTGCCAGGGTCTACGAGCAGTACTTC
many	14	TRBV5-5	TRBD1	TRBJ1-5	CASSSGTAGLPQHF	TGTGCCAGCAGCTCGGGGACAGCCGGGTTGCCCCAGCATTTT
few	14	TRBV24-1	TRBD2	TRBJ2-1	CATSDSPSGGGQFF	TGTGCCACCAGTGATTCCCCTTCGGGGGGAGGGCAGTTCTTC
-	13	TRBV3-1	-	TRBJ1-1	CASSHADLAEAFF	TGTGCCAGCAGCCACGCGGATTTGGCTGAAGCTTTCTTT
-	13	TRBV5-5	-	TRBJ1-3	CASSPGRGNTIYF	TGTGCCAGCAGCCCCGGAAGGGGAAACACCATATATTTT
few	15	TRBV4-2	-	TRBJ2-2	CASSPRRDRTGELFF	TGTGCCAGCAGCCCCCGACGGGATAGAACCGGGGAGCTGTTTTTT
many	14	TRBV12-3/TRBV12-4	TRBD1	TRBJ1-4	CAISWDSPYEKLFF	TGTGCCATTTCCTGGGACAGCCCCTATGAAAAACTGTTTTTT
-	18	TRBV4-2	-	TRBJ2-4	CASSQEGRGGFSKNIQYF	TGTGCCAGCAGCCAAGAAGGCAGGGGTGGTTTTTCCAAAAACATTCAGTACTTC
-	16	TRBV20-1	TRBD1	TRBJ2-3	CSARGGQGYWTDTQYF	TGCAGTGCTAGAGGGGGACAGGGGTATTGGACAGATACGCAGTATTTT
-	12	TRBV6-6	-	TRBJ1-2	CASSHIDPGYTF	TGTGCCAGCAGTCATATCGACCCTGGCTACACCTTC
once	13	TRBV12-3/TRBV12-4	-	TRBJ1-2	CASSAGVDYGYTF	TGTGCCAGCAGCGCAGGGGTAGACTATGGCTACACCTTC
-	14	TRBV7-2	-	TRBJ1-6	CASNPGLQNSPLHF	TGTGCCAGCAATCCGGGACTGCAGAATTCACCCCTCCACTTT
-	16	TRBV5-5	-	TRBJ1-1	CASSWGPRVANTEAFF	TGTGCCAGCAGCTGGGGCCCCCGGGTAGCGAACACTGAAGCTTTCTTT
many	14	TRBV7-9	-	TRBJ2-5	CASSLASGRETQYF	TGTGCCAGCAGTTTAGCGTCGGGGAGGGAGACCCAGTACTTC
many	17	TRBV7-2	TRBD1	TRBJ1-2	CASSLRDRGRPGYGYTF	TGTGCCAGCAGCCTCCGGGACAGGGGGCGTCCCGGCTATGGCTACACCTTC
-	15	TRBV10-3	-	TRBJ1-1	CATGLSRGRGTEAFF	TGTGCCACTGGTCTCTCCAGGGGAAGGGGAACTGAAGCTTTCTTT
-	13	TRBV18	-	TRBJ2-5	CASSPQVSETQYF	TGTGCCAGCTCACCACAGGTTTCAGAGACCCAGTACTTC
few	16	TRBV7-3	TRBD1	TRBJ2-7	CASSLYSGTVAGEQYF	TGTGCCAGCAGCTTATACTCCGGGACAGTAGCCGGCGAGCAGTACTTC
few	15	TRBV4-2	-	TRBJ2-7	CASSQGGGLSSEQYF	TGTGCCAGCAGCCAAGGAGGCGGGTTATCCTCCGAGCAGTACTTC
many	13	TRBV6-1	-	TRBJ1-2	CASRLSLEYGYTF	TGTGCCAGCAGACTGTCACTCGAATATGGCTACACCTTC
-	16	TRBV4-2	-	TRBJ2-1	CASSQVIVTVYNEQFF	TGTGCCAGCAGCCAAGTGATAGTTACAGTCTACAATGAGCAGTTCTTC
-	14	TRBV4-2	-	TRBJ1-6	CASSLTRQDSPLHF	TGTGCCAGCAGCCTTACACGGCAGGATTCACCCCTCCACTTT
-	17	TRBV11-2	TRBD1	TRBJ2-2	CASSPRTGWQDTGELFF	TGTGCCAGCAGCCCCAGGACAGGGTGGCAGGACACCGGGGAGCTGTTTTTT
-	13	TRBV5-4	-	TRBJ1-1	CASTLDWDTEAFF	TGTGCCAGCACACTGGACTGGGACACTGAAGCTTTCTTT
few	16	TRBV20-1	-	TRBJ1-2	CSARVDLQYVGGGYTF	TGCAGTGCTAGGGTCGATTTACAGTACGTTGGAGGTGGCTACACCTTC
once	15	TRBV20-1	TRBD2	TRBJ2-7	CSATLPSGARDEQYF	TGCAGTGCGACCCTGCCTAGCGGGGCGAGGGACGAGCAGTACTTC
-	17	TRBV6-5	TRBD1	TRBJ1-1	CAAIPGTGKERNTEAFF	TGTGCCGCAATTCCCGGGACAGGGAAAGAGAGAAACACTGAAGCTTTCTTT
-	13	TRBV29-1	-	TRBJ2-1	CSVAASSYNEQFF	TGCAGCGTTGCAGCGAGCTCCTACAATGAGCAGTTCTTC
few	16	TRBV15	-	TRBJ2-5	CATRRGPGQAELVQYF	TGTGCCACCCGAAGAGGGCCGGGACAAGCGGAGTTGGTCCAGTACTTC
-	13	TRBV5-1	-	TRBJ1-1	CASSLEVWTEAFF	TGCGCCAGCAGCTTGGAGGTGTGGACTGAAGCTTTCTTT
few	14	TRBV25-1	-	TRBJ2-3	CASSDSGGPDTQYF	TGTGCCAGCAGTGATAGCGGAGGTCCAGATACGCAGTATTTT
few	14	TRBV6-1	-	TRBJ2-5	CASRDSKTQETQYF	TGTGCCAGCAGGGACAGCAAAACCCAAGAGACCCAGTACTTC
few	15	TRBV5-1	TRBD2	TRBJ2-7	CASSLGVVAGQEQYF	TGCGCCAGCAGCTTGGGAGTAGTAGCGGGGCAAGAGCAGTACTTC
-	13	TRBV7-9	-	TRBJ2-5	CASSTSNRETQYF	TGTGCCAGCAGCACCAGCAACCGGGAGACCCAGTACTTC
-	16	TRBV5-1	TRBD2	TRBJ2-3	CASSLGTSASTDTQYF	TGCGCCAGCAGCTTGGGGACTAGCGCTAGCACAGATACGCAGTATTTT
few	15	TRBV7-3	-	TRBJ2-7	CASSLPLDRLHEQYF	TGTGCCAGCAGTTTACCACTGGACAGACTCCACGAGCAGTACTTC
few	15	TRBV10-3	TRBD1	TRBJ2-5	CAISDQDRVPETQYF	TGTGCCATCAGTGACCAGGACAGGGTACCGGAGACCCAGTACTTC
many	15	TRBV6-1	-	TRBJ2-2	CASRHTKGIPGELFF	TGTGCCAGCAGACACACGAAAGGGATCCCCGGGGAGCTGTTTTTT
few	15	TRBV14	TRBD1	TRBJ2-7	CASSLLQGAIYEQYF	TGTGCCAGCAGCCTATTACAGGGGGCAATCTACGAGCAGTACTTC
few	13	TRBV20-1	-	TRBJ1-2	CSARPPGHYGYTF	TGCAGTGCTAGACCGCCGGGCCACTATGGCTACACCTTC
few	15	TRBV9	TRBD2	TRBJ2-3	CASSDSGRAGDTQYF	TGTGCCAGCAGCGACAGCGGGAGGGCTGGAGATACGCAGTATTTT
few	14	TRBV5-1	-	TRBJ2-5	CASSPGPMGETQYF	TGCGCCAGCAGCCCGGGACCGATGGGGGAGACCCAGTACTTC